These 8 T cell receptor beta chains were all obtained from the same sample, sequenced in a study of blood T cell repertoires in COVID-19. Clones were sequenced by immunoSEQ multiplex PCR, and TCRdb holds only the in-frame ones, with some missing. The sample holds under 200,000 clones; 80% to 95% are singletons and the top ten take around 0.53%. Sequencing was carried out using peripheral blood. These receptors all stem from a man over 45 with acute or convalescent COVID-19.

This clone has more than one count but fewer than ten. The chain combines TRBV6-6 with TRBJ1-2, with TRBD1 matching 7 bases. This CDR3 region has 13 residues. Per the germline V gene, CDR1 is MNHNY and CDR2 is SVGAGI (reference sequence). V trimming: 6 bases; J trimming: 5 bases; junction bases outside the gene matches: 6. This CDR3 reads CASRPTGRYGYTF. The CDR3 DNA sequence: TGTGCCAGCAGACCGACAGGGCGATATGGCTACACCTTC.

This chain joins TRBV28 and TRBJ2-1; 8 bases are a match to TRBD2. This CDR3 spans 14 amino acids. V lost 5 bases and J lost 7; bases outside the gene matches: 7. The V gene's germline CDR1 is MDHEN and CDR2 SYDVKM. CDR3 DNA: TGTGCCAGCAGTAATAGCGGGATCTTGAATGAGCAGTTCTTC. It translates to CASSNSGILNEQFF.

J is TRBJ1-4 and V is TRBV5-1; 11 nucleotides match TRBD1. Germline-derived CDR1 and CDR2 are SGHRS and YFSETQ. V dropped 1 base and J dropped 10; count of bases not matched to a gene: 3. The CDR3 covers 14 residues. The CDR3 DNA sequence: TGCGCCAGCAGCTTGCCCGGGACAGGGGGAAAACTGTTTTTT. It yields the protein CASSLPGTGGKLFF.

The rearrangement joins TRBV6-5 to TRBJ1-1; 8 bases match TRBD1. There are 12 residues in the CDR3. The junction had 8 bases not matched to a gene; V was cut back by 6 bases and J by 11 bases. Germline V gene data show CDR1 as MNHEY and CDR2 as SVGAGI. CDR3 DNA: TGTGCCAGCAGGGGTACAGGGGGATGGGCTTTCTTT. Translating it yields CASRGTGGWAFF.

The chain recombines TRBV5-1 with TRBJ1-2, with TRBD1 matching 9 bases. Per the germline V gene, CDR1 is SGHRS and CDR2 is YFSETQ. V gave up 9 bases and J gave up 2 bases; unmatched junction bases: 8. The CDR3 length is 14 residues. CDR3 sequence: CATSPGQGNYGYTF. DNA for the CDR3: TGCGCCACTTCGCCGGGACAGGGAAACTATGGCTACACCTTC.

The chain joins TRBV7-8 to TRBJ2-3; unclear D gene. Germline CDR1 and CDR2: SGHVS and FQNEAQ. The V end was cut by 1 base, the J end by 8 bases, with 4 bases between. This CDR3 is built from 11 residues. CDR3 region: CASSLDGTQYF. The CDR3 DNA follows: TGTGCCAGCAGCTTAGACGGTACGCAGTATTTT. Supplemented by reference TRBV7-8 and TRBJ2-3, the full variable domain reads GAGVSQSPRYKVAKRGQDVALRCDPISGHVSLFWYQQALGQGPEFLTYFQNEAQLDKSGLPSDRFFAERPEGSVSTLKIQRTQQEDSAVYLCASSLDGTQYFGPGTRLTVL.

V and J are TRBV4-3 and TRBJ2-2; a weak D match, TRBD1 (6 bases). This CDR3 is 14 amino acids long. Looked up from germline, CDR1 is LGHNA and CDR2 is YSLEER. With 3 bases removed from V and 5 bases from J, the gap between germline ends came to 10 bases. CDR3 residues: CASSHTTGTGELFF. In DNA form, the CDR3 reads TGCGCCAGCAGCCACACTACAGGGACCGGGGAGCTGTTTTTT.

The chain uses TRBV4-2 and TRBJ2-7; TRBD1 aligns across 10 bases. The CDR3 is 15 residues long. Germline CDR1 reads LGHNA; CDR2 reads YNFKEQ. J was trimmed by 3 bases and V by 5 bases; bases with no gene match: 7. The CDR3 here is CASSSGWDRGYEQYF. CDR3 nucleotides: TGTGCCAGCAGCTCCGGCTGGGACAGGGGCTACGAGCAGTACTTC.